Listed here are 19 T cell receptor beta chains from one sample, sequenced in a study of ipilimumab plus nivolumab after autologous stem cell transplantation. Only in-frame clones appear in the TCRdb table, and some are missing; sequencing was by immunoSEQ multiplex PCR. The sample consists of 6,000 to 6,500 clones, 75% to 90% of them appearing once. This material consisted of PBMCs, taken in a trial of ipilimumab plus nivolumab as post-transplant consolidation. These receptors came from a female donor with multiple myeloma.

The V call is TRBV5-1, the J call TRBJ2-1, with a possible D match to TRBD1 (5 bases). V was pared by 2 bases and J by 7 bases, with 13 bases between. The CDR3 contains 14 residues. Germline CDR1 reads SGHRS; CDR2 reads YFSETQ. CDR3 region: CASSFRVQANEQFF. The DNA of the CDR3 is TGCGCCAGCAGCTTTAGGGTACAGGCGAATGAGCAGTTCTTC.

This rearrangement joins TRBV7-9 to TRBJ2-1; 10 bases align to TRBD2. V was clipped by 1 base and J by 15 bases; unmatched bases: 6. Germline loops: CDR1 SEHNR, CDR2 FQNEAQ (reference sequence). This CDR3 has 13 amino acids. DNA of the CDR3: TGTGCCAGCAGCTTAGGGCTAGCGGGAGCCGGGTTCTTC. Amino acid sequence: CASSLGLAGAGFF. The full variable domain, rest sourced from reference TRBV7-9 and TRBJ2-1, is DTGVSQNPRHKITKRGQNVTFRCDPISEHNRLYWYRQTLGQGPEFLTYFQNEAQLEKSRLLSDRFSAERPKGSFSTLEIQRTEQGDSAMYLCASSLGLAGAGFFGPGTRLTVL.

This rearrangement joins TRBV6-6 to TRBJ1-2, with 7 bases matching TRBD1. This CDR3 comprises 14 residues. V shed 7 bases, J shed 4 bases, and the junction held 9 bases outside the gene matches. Germline loops: CDR1 MNHNY, CDR2 SVGAGI (reference sequence). CDR3 region: CASTRQGGTYGYTF. The CDR3 DNA sequence: TGTGCCAGCACCAGACAGGGTGGCACCTATGGCTACACCTTC.

The V gene is TRBV21-1, the J gene TRBJ2-5; TRBD1 is the table's D call, not checked against the DNA. The J call is uncertain, as TRBJ2-7 better fits the DNA end. TRBV21-1 is a pseudogene segment. The CDR3 runs to 17 residues. The CDR3 is CASSKDKYRDSSYEQYF. The CDR3 nucleotides are TGTGCCAGCAGCAAAGATAAATATCGGGACAGCTCCTACGAGCAGTACTTC.

The gene calls are TRBV28 and TRBJ1-1; tentatively, D is TRBD1 (6 bases). The length of the CDR3 is 12 residues. The V gene lost 6 bases and the J gene lost 5 bases, with 10 bases spanning the gap. From germline, CDR1 is MDHEN and CDR2 SYDVKM. The CDR3 is CASSRGGTEAFF. The CDR3 DNA follows: TGTGCCAGCAGCCGAGGGGGGACTGAAGCTTTCTTT. Full variable domain (outside the CDR3, taken from reference TRBV28 and TRBJ1-1): DVKVTQSSRYLVKRTGEKVFLECVQDMDHENMFWYRQDPGLGLRLIYFSYDVKMKEKGDIPEGYSVSREKKERFSLILESASTNQTSMYLCASSRGGTEAFFGQGTRLTVV.

This chain uses TRBV28 with TRBJ1-2; D is possibly TRBD1 (5 bases). This CDR3 has 12 amino acids. The germline gives CDR1 MDHEN, CDR2 SYDVKM. The germline V and J ends were trimmed by 7 bases and 13 bases, with 19 bases remaining between them. CDR3 region: CASTPPRGPLTF. The CDR3 nucleotides are TGTGCCAGCACCCCCCCAAGGGGCCCGCTCACCTTC.

The V gene is TRBV29-1, the J gene TRBJ1-4; D is unresolved. The germline CDR1 and CDR2 sequences are SQVTM and ANQGSEA. The CDR3 is 12 residues long. The germline V and J ends were trimmed by 3 bases and 10 bases, with 12 bases remaining between them. This CDR3 reads CSVEGRGGKLFF. As DNA, the CDR3 is TGCAGCGTTGAGGGTCGCGGTGGAAAACTGTTTTTT.

J is TRBJ2-5 and V is TRBV5-1; D is unclear. V lost 0 bases, J lost 2 bases, and 5 bases lay in between. The CDR3 is 13 residues long. From germline, CDR1 is SGHRS and CDR2 YFSETQ. Here the CDR3 DNA reads TGCGCCAGCAGCTTGGTACCACAAGAGACCCAGTACTTC. It is translated as CASSLVPQETQYF.

The CDR3 here is CASKRSSGNTIYF. The DNA for the CDR3 is TGTGCCAGCAAGCGCAGCTCTGGAAACACCATATATTTT. This rearrangement joins TRBV6-5 to TRBJ1-3, with D uncertain. This CDR3 comprises 13 residues. Trimming pared 7 bases from V and 0 bases from J, leaving 7 bases between. Germline V gene lookup returns CDR1 MNHEY and CDR2 SVGAGI.

The V and J genes are TRBV5-1 and TRBJ2-5; TRBD1 matches 11 bases. This CDR3 region has 15 residues. CDR1 is SGHRS and CDR2 is YFSETQ in the germline V gene. Trimming at V came to 2 bases and at J to 4 bases, leaving 4 bases not matched to a gene. The chain's CDR3 is CASSFGQGAGETQYF. The CDR3, as DNA: TGCGCCAGCAGCTTTGGACAGGGGGCAGGAGAGACCCAGTACTTC.

This chain connects TRBV9 to TRBJ2-7; D remains ambiguous. Germline lookup yields CDR1 SGDLS and CDR2 YYNGEE. V was trimmed by 0 bases and J by 6 bases, leaving 13 bases between them. The CDR3 is 14 residues long. In nucleotides, the CDR3 is TGTGCCAGCAGCGTAGATATGCCTGCGGCCGAGCAGTACTTC. This codes for CASSVDMPAAEQYF.

J is TRBJ1-5 and V is TRBV7-8; D remains unclear. Between the trimmed V and J ends, which lost 0 bases and 3 bases, there was a span of 12 bases. Germline CDR1 reads SGHVS; CDR2 reads FQNEAQ. This CDR3 region has 16 residues. CDR3 sequence reads: CASSLARRILNQPQHF. As DNA, the CDR3 is TGTGCCAGCAGCTTAGCGAGGAGGATACTCAATCAGCCCCAGCATTTT.

This chain joins TRBV5-1 and TRBJ2-7; the D gene is possibly TRBD1 (6 bases). Looked up from germline, CDR1 is SGHRS and CDR2 is YFSETQ. Trimming removed 3 bases from V and 4 bases from J, with 14 bases in between. This CDR3 comprises 14 residues. The CDR3 is CASSYRDNLYEQYF. CDR3 DNA: TGCGCCAGCAGCTACCGGGACAACCTATACGAGCAGTACTTC.

This chain joins TRBV28 and TRBJ2-2, with TRBD2 as a possible D gene (6 bases). The CDR3 contains 20 residues. V was pared by 2 bases and J by 6 bases, with 28 bases between. Germline V gene lookup returns CDR1 MDHEN and CDR2 SYDVKM. In DNA form, the CDR3 reads TGTGCCAGCAGTTTAAGGCTCCAGACGGGGGTCGGTTCCAGTCCCGGGGAGCTGTTTTTT. Encoded protein: CASSLRLQTGVGSSPGELFF.

This chain links TRBV7-3 with TRBJ2-5; D unresolved. CDR3 length: 14 residues. V was pared by 1 base and J by 4 bases, with 10 bases between. The germline V gene has CDR1 SGHTA and CDR2 FQGTGA. The CDR3 region is CASSLMGQRETQYF. CDR3 coding DNA: TGTGCCAGCAGCTTAATGGGCCAAAGAGAGACCCAGTACTTC.

The rearrangement uses TRBV13 and TRBJ2-5; no reliable D call. The V end lost 5 bases, the J end lost 2 bases, and 6 bases lay between the germline ends. Per germline, CDR1 PRHDT and CDR2 FYEKMQ (reference sequence). This CDR3 is 12 amino acids long. The CDR3 nucleotides read TGTGCCAGCAGCCCAGTTCAAGAGACCCAGTACTTC. It specifies CASSPVQETQYF. Based on the CDR3 plus reference TRBV13 and TRBJ2-5, the full variable domain is AAGVIQSPRHLIKEKRETATLKCYPIPRHDTVYWYQQGPGQDPQFLISFYEKMQSDKGSIPDRFSAQQFSDYHSELNMSSLELGDSALYFCASSPVQETQYFGPGTRLLVL.

The CDR3 nucleotides are TGTGCCAGCAGCGGGATGCGAGAAGCCGAGCAGTACTTC. Residues: CASSGMREAEQYF. This rearrangement joins TRBV11-3 to TRBJ2-7; D is undetermined. With 5 bases removed from V and 6 bases from J, the gap between germline ends came to 14 bases. CDR3 length: 13 amino acids. CDR1 SGHNT and CDR2 YENEEA come from the germline V gene.

The chain joins TRBV11-2 to TRBJ2-1; 12 bases map to TRBD2. Looked up from germline, CDR1 is SGHAT and CDR2 is FQNNGV. The V segment lost 4 bases and the J segment 7 bases; nucleotides outside the gene matches: 11. The CDR3 runs to 17 residues. The CDR3, as DNA: TGTGCCAGCAGCTCCAATCTCCTAGCGGGAGGGCTAAATGAGCAGTTCTTC. The encoded protein is CASSSNLLAGGLNEQFF. Based on the CDR3 plus reference TRBV11-2 and TRBJ2-1, the full variable domain is EAGVAQSPRYKIIEKRQSVAFWCNPISGHATLYWYQQILGQGPKLLIQFQNNGVVDDSQLPKDRFSAERLKGVDSTLKIQPAKLEDSAVYLCASSSNLLAGGLNEQFFGPGTRLTVL.

The CDR3 region is CASRRTGMGPYEQYF. CDR3 in DNA: TGTGCCAGCAGGCGGACTGGAATGGGGCCCTACGAGCAGTACTTC. The rearrangement links TRBV7-3 to TRBJ2-7; D possibly matches TRBD1 or TRBD2 (5 bases each). The ends were cut back, 6 bases at V and 2 bases at J, with 17 bases in the middle. Looked up from germline, CDR1 is SGHTA and CDR2 is FQGTGA. This CDR3 comprises 15 residues.